This TCR beta chain was recovered during a study of blood T cell repertoires in COVID-19. At the level of the study: There were acute and convalescent COVID-19 samples, and they came from the United States, Italy and Spain. In each case, the material was cDNA or gDNA derived from T cells, B-cell-depleted T cells, or PBMCs.

The germline V gene encodes CDR1 SGHNT and CDR2 YYREEE (reference sequence). This CDR3 region has 14 residues. The V segment lost 4 bases and the J segment 6 bases; nucleotides outside the gene matches: 7. Clones were sequenced by immunoSEQ multiplex PCR, and TCRdb holds only the in-frame ones, with some missing. In the table there are about 290,000 clones, about 89% of which are singletons. This chain links TRBV5-4 with TRBJ1-5; 7 bases fit TRBD1. The clonotype comes from a woman aged 35 to 49 who had recovered from COVID-19. Sequenced material: PBMCs or T cells enriched from blood (not recorded which). The CDR3: CASSQDRAGQPQHF. CDR3 sequence (DNA): TGTGCCAGCAGCCAAGACAGGGCTGGTCAGCCCCAGCATTTT.